Below are 21 T cell receptor beta chains sequenced from a single sample in a study of cytomegalovirus exposure and HLA in healthy donors. Assay used: immunoSEQ multiplex PCR; TCRdb lists only in-frame clones, some missing. The repertoire includes 100,000 to 150,000 clones, more than 70% of them detected once, and nearly 5% sits in the top ten. Sequenced sample: PBMCs. These receptors were taken from a man between 18 and 29 years old in good health and CMV-seronegative.

The chain employs TRBV7-8 and TRBJ1-1, with TRBD1 matching 9 bases. Germline V gives CDR1 SGHVS, CDR2 FQNEAQ. The V and J ends lost 1 base and 1 base, in that order; junction bases with no gene match: 7. The CDR3 loop spans 17 amino acids. The CDR3 sequence is CASSLVGTGSWNTEAFF. CDR3 in DNA: TGTGCCAGCAGCTTAGTCGGGACAGGGTCCTGGAACACTGAAGCTTTCTTT.

This clone appeared once. V and J are TRBV5-6 and TRBJ1-5; D is possibly TRBD1 (5 bases). The V gene lost 4 bases and the J gene lost 0 bases, with 17 bases spanning the gap. The CDR3 length is 17 residues. The germline V gene encodes CDR1 SGHDT and CDR2 YYEEEE. CDR3 DNA: TGTGCCAGCAGCAACTACCGGGGCGGGAATAGCAATCAGCCCCAGCATTTT. It yields the protein CASSNYRGGNSNQPQHF.

V gene TRBV29-1 combines with J gene TRBJ1-6; 7 bases match TRBD1. V lost 5 bases to trimming and J lost 5 bases; unmatched junction nucleotides: 3. Germline CDR1 is SQVTM and CDR2 is ANQGSEA. This CDR3 spans 13 amino acids. The CDR3 DNA reads TGCAGCGTTAGGGACAGCAATAATTCACCCCTCCACTTT. Protein product: CSVRDSNNSPLHF.

This chain uses TRBV9 with TRBJ2-1; 9 bases match TRBD1. The CDR3 covers 14 residues. Trimming removed 3 bases from V and 9 bases from J; junction bases left unmatched: 7. Germline loops: CDR1 SGDLS, CDR2 YYNGEE. The DNA of the CDR3 is TGTGCCAGCAGCGCCGGGACAGGGATGGGTGAGCAGTTCTTC. Encoded protein: CASSAGTGMGEQFF. Together with reference TRBV9 and TRBJ2-1, the CDR3 gives the full variable domain: DSGVTQTPKHLITATGQRVTLRCSPRSGDLSVYWYQQSLDQGLQFLIQYYNGEERAKGNILERFSAQQFPDLHSELNLSSLELGDSALYFCASSAGTGMGEQFFGPGTRLTVL.

The V call is TRBV5-1, the J call TRBJ2-7; TRBD1 agrees at 9 bases. The CDR3 contains 14 residues. Germline loops: CDR1 SGHRS, CDR2 YFSETQ. With 3 bases clipped from V and 7 bases from J, the junction kept 8 bases outside the gene matches. The CDR3 here is CASSSNTGGGEQYF. The CDR3, as DNA: TGCGCCAGCAGCTCTAATACAGGGGGCGGTGAGCAGTACTTC.

Only a few counts were recorded for this clone. At one end the junction does not follow the germline gene, possibly because of a read error. This chain uses TRBV28 with TRBJ2-7; D is unresolved. The germline CDR1 and CDR2 sequences are MDHEN and SYDVKM. This CDR3 has 11 residues. CDR3 in DNA: TGTGCCAGCAGTTTAGGGTCATTGAGGTCCTTC. Protein: CASSLGSLRSF.

This clone was counted between two and nine times. The V gene is TRBV30, the J gene TRBJ1-2; 9 positions agree with TRBD1. Trimming removed 3 bases from V and 9 bases from J; junction bases left unmatched: 5. Germline CDR1 and CDR2: GTSNPN and SVGIG (reference sequence). The CDR3 is 12 residues long. The CDR3 region is CAWRRQGERYTF. CDR3 coding DNA: TGTGCCTGGAGGAGACAGGGGGAGCGCTACACCTTC.

The gene calls are TRBV9 and TRBJ2-1; 11 bases match TRBD2. The J segment lost 5 bases and the V segment lost 0 bases, leaving 13 bases of the junction unmatched. This CDR3 is 19 amino acids long. Germline V gene sequence: CDR1 SGDLS, CDR2 YYNGEE. The CDR3 coding sequence is TGTGCCAGCAGCGTAGACCCTAGCGGGAGGCGGGGGCCCGACAATGAGCAGTTCTTC. Amino acids: CASSVDPSGRRGPDNEQFF.

V usage is TRBV7-8 and J usage is TRBJ2-7; TRBD1 agrees at 7 bases. The junction had 4 bases not matched to a gene; V was cut back by 6 bases and J by 2 bases. CDR3 size: 13 residues. Germline loops: CDR1 SGHVS, CDR2 FQNEAQ. The CDR3 sequence is CASSETGTYEQYF. The CDR3 nucleotides are TGTGCCAGCAGTGAGACAGGGACCTACGAGCAGTACTTC.

The rearrangement links TRBV6-1 to TRBJ1-5; D is possibly TRBD1 (5 bases). The CDR3 extends over 18 amino acids. In germline, CDR1 is MNHNS, CDR2 SASEGT. Between the trimmed V and J ends, which lost 6 bases and 7 bases, there was a span of 28 bases. DNA for the CDR3: TGTGCCAGCAGGGAAAGAGTACGGGAGCAGGGAGGACAACAGCCCCAGCATTTT. Protein sequence: CASRERVREQGGQQPQHF.

The V gene is TRBV6-5, the J gene TRBJ1-1; TRBD1 matches at 8 bases. Unmatched junction bases numbered 7, after V lost 5 bases and J lost 5 bases. Germline CDR1 MNHEY, CDR2 SVGAGI. The CDR3 loop spans 14 amino acids. The chain's CDR3 is CASSLQGVGTEAFF. In nucleotides, the CDR3 is TGTGCCAGCAGTCTACAGGGGGTAGGGACTGAAGCTTTCTTT.

J is TRBJ1-6 and V is TRBV7-2, with TRBD1 as a possible D gene (5 bases). V was trimmed by 11 bases and J by 0 bases, leaving 8 bases between them. The CDR3 is made up of 13 amino acids. Germline V CDR1 and CDR2: SGHTA, FQGNSA. This CDR3 reads CAGGGSYNSPLHF. The CDR3 nucleotides are TGTGCCGGCGGGGGCTCCTATAATTCACCCCTCCACTTT.

This sequence joins TRBV6-1 and TRBJ1-2; D may be TRBD1 (6 bases). This CDR3 is built from 12 residues. Trimming removed 3 bases at V and 6 bases at J, with 8 bases between. The germline V gene encodes CDR1 MNHNS and CDR2 SASEGT. The CDR3 sequence: CASSDRGNGYTF. DNA for the CDR3: TGTGCCAGCAGTGACAGGGGAAATGGCTACACCTTC.

The V gene is TRBV14, the J gene TRBJ2-1, with 8 bases that match TRBD2. The V gene's germline CDR1 is SGHDN and CDR2 FVKESK. V lost 3 bases and J lost 8; bases outside the gene matches: 9. The CDR3 is made up of 15 amino acids. CDR3 loop: CASSQGAGVVDEQFF. The CDR3 region has the DNA TGTGCCAGCAGCCAGGGAGCGGGAGTTGTCGATGAGCAGTTCTTC. The whole variable domain, remainder taken from reference TRBV14 and TRBJ2-1, is EAGVTQFPSHSVIEKGQTVTLRCDPISGHDNLYWYRRVMGKEIKFLLHFVKESKQDESGMPNNRFLAERTGGTYSTLKVQPAELEDSGVYFCASSQGAGVVDEQFFGPGTRLTVL.

The rearrangement links TRBV4-1 to TRBJ2-1; TRBD2 might be the D (5 bases). The CDR3 spans 17 residues. Germline CDR1 is MGHRA and CDR2 is YSYEKL. Trimming took 4 bases from V and 0 from J, leaving 16 bases between them. CDR3 loop: CASSLAIKADSYNEQFF. CDR3 nucleotide sequence: TGCGCCAGCAGCCTTGCTATTAAAGCGGACTCCTACAATGAGCAGTTCTTC.

The chain recombines TRBV10-1 with TRBJ2-2; 11 bases match TRBD2. Trimming cost V 3 bases and J 6 bases; bases outside gene matches: 9. Per germline, CDR1 WNHNN and CDR2 SYGVQD (reference sequence). The CDR3 covers 17 residues. The CDR3 loop is CASSDSLAGGGPGELFF. The CDR3 DNA is TGCGCCAGCAGTGACTCCTTAGCGGGAGGGGGTCCCGGGGAGCTGTTTTTT.

The chain has TRBV19 and TRBJ2-5, with TRBD1 identical over 8 bases. The germline gives CDR1 LNHDA, CDR2 SQIVND (reference sequence). V lost 8 bases, J lost 4 bases, and 9 bases stayed unmatched. This CDR3 comprises 14 residues. Here the CDR3 reads CASDTGQGGETQYF. DNA of the CDR3: TGTGCCAGTGACACTGGACAGGGCGGAGAGACCCAGTACTTC.

The chain joins TRBV6-6 to TRBJ2-7; TRBD2 matches 13 bases. The CDR3 is 16 residues long. Germline V CDR1 and CDR2: MNHNY, SVGAGI (reference sequence). V lost 2 bases and J lost 4; bases outside the gene matches: 5. The CDR3 reads CASSYMTSGGHYEQYF. DNA of the CDR3: TGTGCCAGCAGTTACATGACTAGCGGGGGGCATTACGAGCAGTACTTC.

On this clone itself: Additional DNA sequences in this sample encode the identical CDR3. The chain is built from TRBV30 and TRBJ2-3; unclear D gene. Looked up from germline, CDR1 is GTSNPN and CDR2 is SVGIG (reference sequence). This CDR3 has 13 residues. V lost 3 bases and J 3 bases, leaving 10 bases between the germline ends. CDR3 nucleotides: TGTGCCTGGAGCGGCGGTAGGACAGATACGCAGTATTTT. The encoded protein is CAWSGGRTDTQYF. Combining the CDR3 with reference TRBV30 and TRBJ2-3 gives the whole variable domain SQTIHQWPATLVQPVGSPLSLECTVEGTSNPNLYWYRQAAGRGLQLLFYSVGIGQISSEVPQNLSASRPQDRQFILSSKKLLLSDSGFYLCAWSGGRTDTQYFGPGTRLTVL.

The chain recombines TRBV5-6 with TRBJ1-1; possible D gene TRBD1, 6 bases. Trimming shortened V by 0 bases and J by 6 bases, and 6 bases separated the two germline ends. CDR3 size: 12 residues. Looked up from germline, CDR1 is SGHDT and CDR2 is YYEEEE. This CDR3 reads CASSLEGAEAFF. Here the CDR3 DNA reads TGTGCCAGCAGCTTGGAGGGGGCTGAAGCTTTCTTT.

J is TRBJ1-2 and V is TRBV30; D remains ambiguous. CDR1 is GTSNPN and CDR2 is SVGIG in the germline V gene (reference sequence). The CDR3 consists of 13 residues. V shed 3 bases and J shed 8 bases, with 16 bases lying between them. The CDR3 here is CAWRRESVGGYTF. The DNA for the CDR3 is TGTGCCTGGAGACGGGAGTCCGTCGGGGGCTACACCTTC.